This T cell receptor beta chain derives from a study of Ad26.COV2.S vaccination and SARS-CoV-2 variants. Regarding treatment: approximately 18 received Ad26.COV2.S at low or high dose, single or two shots; about 5 received placebo; per-sample allocation not given. Specimen acquisition occurred on day 63 following the initial vaccine or placebo injection. Per the germline V gene, CDR1 is MNHEY and CDR2 is SVGAGI. This CDR3 is 12 amino acids long. Trimming pared 4 bases from V and 10 bases from J, leaving 8 bases between. The data were produced by immunoSEQ multiplex PCR, yet TCRdb's version contains in-frame clones alone and is incomplete. The sample has about 680,000 clones, around 89% seen once; the top ten hold over 1.3%.

The chain recombines TRBV6-5 with TRBJ1-6; the D is unclear. The TCR originated in a person between 18 and 60 years old who received the Ad26.COV2.S COVID-19 vaccine or a placebo. The material was peripheral blood, obtained in a trial of Ad26.COV2.S vaccine versus placebo. The CDR3 DNA sequence: TGTGCCAGCAGTTCGGTTTCCTCACCCCTCCACTTT. Its translation is CASSSVSSPLHF.